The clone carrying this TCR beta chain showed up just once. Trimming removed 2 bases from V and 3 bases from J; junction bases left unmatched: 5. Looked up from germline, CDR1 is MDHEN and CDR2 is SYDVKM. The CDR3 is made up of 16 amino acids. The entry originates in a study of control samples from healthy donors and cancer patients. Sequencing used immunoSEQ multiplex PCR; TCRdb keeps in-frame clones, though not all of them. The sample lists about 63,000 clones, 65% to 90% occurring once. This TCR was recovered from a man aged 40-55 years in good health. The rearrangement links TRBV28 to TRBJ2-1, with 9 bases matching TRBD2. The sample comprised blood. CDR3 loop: CASSLISGRLYNEQFF. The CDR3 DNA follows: TGTGCCAGCAGTTTAATAAGCGGGAGGCTCTACAATGAGCAGTTCTTC.